Each of the 8 T cell receptor beta chains below was sequenced from the same sample in a study of T cell repertoires in cytomegalovirus infection (dated by TCRdb to between 2018 and 2020). Sequenced on an Illumina HiSeq 1500. TCRdb reanalyzed the raw reads on its own, using fastp at Q25 for trimming and MiXCR for clone calling, and kept in-frame beta chains. Each CDR3 protein gets just one entry, which takes the most common genes and DNA from the rows behind it. The sample table records hundreds of thousands of distinct CDR3 sequences; roughly 17% of these occur just once. The ten largest clones represent 9.5% to 15% of the sample. The source material was PBMCs. The receptors come from a human donor in good health (CMV status not recorded). Some clones in this sample may be carry-over from other donors' samples.

The chain carries TRBV20-1 and TRBJ2-1; 13 bases line up with TRBD2. V lost 5 bases, J lost 9 bases, and 7 bases stayed unmatched. The CDR3 is 14 residues long. Germline CDR1 DFQATT, CDR2 SNEGSKA (reference sequence). The CDR3: CSAVLAGGASEQFF. DNA for the CDR3: TGCAGTGCTGTACTAGCGGGGGGGGCATCTGAGCAGTTCTTC.

This clonotype was counted many times. The chain recombines TRBV4-1 with TRBJ2-2, with 8 bases lining up with TRBD1. The CDR3 covers 15 residues. Germline V gene sequence: CDR1 MGHRA, CDR2 YSYEKL. J gave up 2 bases and V 4 bases, and 3 bases lay outside the gene matches. CDR3 region: CASSRGTGNTGELFF. CDR3 nucleotide sequence: TGCGCCAGCAGCCGCGGGACAGGAAACACCGGGGAGCTGTTTTTT.

This clonotype came up a few times. V usage is TRBV29-1 and J usage is TRBJ2-5; D possibly matches TRBD1 or TRBD2 (6 bases each). CDR1 and CDR2 from the germline V gene are SQVTM and ANQGSEA. Trimming stripped 0 bases from V and 7 bases from J, with 21 bases between. The CDR3 has 16 residues. As DNA, the CDR3 is TGCAGCGTTGAAGAGGGGGGCCTCTCGCCCAAATGGACCCAGTACTTC. Translating it yields CSVEEGGLSPKWTQYF.

This clonotype was observed a handful of times. V gene TRBV6-5 combines with J gene TRBJ2-7; tentatively, D is TRBD1 (6 bases). Germline CDR1 is MNHEY and CDR2 is SVGAGI. The ends were cut back, 0 bases at V and 6 bases at J, with 9 bases in the middle. This CDR3 has 13 amino acids. CDR3 residues: CASSYSSRGEQYF. In nucleotides, the CDR3 is TGTGCCAGCAGTTACTCGTCCAGGGGCGAGCAGTACTTC.

This clonotype was seen at least ten times. CDR3 amino acids: CASSFSGYGYTF. The CDR3 DNA follows: TGTGCCAGCAGTTTTTCCGGCTATGGCTACACCTTC. The genes are TRBV28 and TRBJ1-2; no clear D. Trimming took off 3 bases at V and 4 bases at J, with 6 bases between the two ends. CDR1 is MDHEN and CDR2 is SYDVKM in the germline V gene. This CDR3 has 12 residues.

This clonotype was seen ten or more times. The chain couples TRBV20-1 to TRBJ2-4; no clear D. Trimming pared 0 bases from V and 2 bases from J, leaving 20 bases between. The CDR3 length is 18 residues. The germline CDR1 and CDR2 sequences are DFQATT and SNEGSKA (reference sequence). CDR3 in DNA: TGCAGTGCTAGAGATGTAGGGTACCGGTTCAGTTCCAAAAACATTCAGTACTTC. Translated: CSARDVGYRFSSKNIQYF.

This clonotype was observed a few times. V usage is TRBV19 and J usage is TRBJ2-3, with 8 positions matching TRBD1. The V gene's germline CDR1 is LNHDA and CDR2 SQIVND (reference sequence). J lost 3 bases, V lost 1 base, and 3 bases had no gene match. The CDR3 is 15 amino acids. Here the CDR3 DNA reads TGTGCCAGTAGTATAGGACAGGGGTGGACAGATACGCAGTATTTT. Amino acid sequence: CASSIGQGWTDTQYF.

The V and J genes are TRBV28 and TRBJ1-1, with D unresolved. The V and J ends lost 3 bases and 3 bases respectively, with 5 bases between them. The CDR3 spans 12 residues. Germline V lookup: CDR1 MDHEN, CDR2 SYDVKM. Here the CDR3 reads CASSLLHTEAFF. CDR3 sequence (DNA): TGTGCCAGCAGTTTGCTCCACACTGAAGCTTTCTTT. The full variable domain, with the rest looked up from reference TRBV28 and TRBJ1-1, is DVKVTQSSRYLVKRTGEKVFLECVQDMDHENMFWYRQDPGLGLRLIYFSYDVKMKEKGDIPEGYSVSREKKERFSLILESASTNQTSMYLCASSLLHTEAFFGQGTRLTVV.